This T cell receptor beta chain was found in a study of regulatory T cells in long-lasting Graves disease. On this clonotype: What it binds is not known.

Time point reported: newly diagnosed GD, antithyroid drugs for less than 3 months. After RNA was extracted from PBMCs, the TCR library was made from it. Graves' disease diagnoses followed American Thyroid Association guidelines. Assembly of TCR beta libraries relied on iRepertoire HTBI primers together with Arm-PCR of CDR3 regions. TCRdb re-analysed the multiplex PCR reads in MiXCR, keeping a single row per CDR3 protein. The table has 680,000 or so distinct CDR3 sequences, 15% to 20% seen once. Study results and limitations: New patients shared fewer public clonotypes (about 1,000) than persistent patients did (2,741).

The V and J ends lost 6 bases and 10 bases, in that order; junction bases with no gene match: 2. CDR1 MNHNS and CDR2 SASEGT come from the germline V gene. The CDR3 has 10 residues. The data also belong to a second study, concerning T cells in Graves' hyperthyroidism and ophthalmopathy.

This specimen consisted of peripheral blood mononuclear cells (PBMCs), obtained at new diagnosis, from a patient treated with antithyroid drugs. This TCR derives from a woman in her thirties with Graves disease. The chain uses TRBV6-1 and TRBJ2-7; 8 bases fit TRBD2. CDR3 nucleotide sequence: TGTGCCAGCAGGGGACTAGTCCAGTACTTC. This encodes CASRGLVQYF.